This entry lists 15 T cell receptor beta chains sequenced from one sample in a study of regulatory T cells in long-lasting Graves disease. Time point meaning: persistent/refractory GD, antithyroid drugs over 5 years with positive TRAb. The TCR library was made from RNA extracted from PBMCs. The TCR beta library used iRepertoire HTBI primers with Arm-PCR amplification of CDR3. TCRdb ran MiXCR on the multiplex PCR reads and lists one entry per CDR3 protein. Of under 500,000 distinct CDR3 sequences detected, less than 25% appear once; the ten largest clones hold under 9%. This specimen was peripheral blood mononuclear cells (PBMCs), taken when the disease was refractory, from a patient treated with antithyroid drugs. The receptor source for this set is a female donor with Graves disease.

In its sample, this clonotype was seen many times. This chain connects TRBV28 to TRBJ2-7, with 7 bases that match TRBD2. Germline loops: CDR1 MDHEN, CDR2 SYDVKM. J was trimmed by 5 bases and V by 6 bases; bases with no gene match: 16. This CDR3 contains 16 residues. The CDR3 region has the DNA TGTGCCAGCAGCAGACTCCAAGTTGGGAGGGCGAACGAGCAGTACTTC. It yields the protein CASSRLQVGRANEQYF. Supplemented by reference TRBV28 and TRBJ2-7, the full variable domain reads DVKVTQSSRYLVKRTGEKVFLECVQDMDHENMFWYRQDPGLGLRLIYFSYDVKMKEKGDIPEGYSVSREKKERFSLILESASTNQTSMYLCASSRLQVGRANEQYFGPGTRLTVT.

This clonotype was recorded many times. The chain couples TRBV6-5 to TRBJ2-7, with unresolved D. The CDR3 is 17 residues long. Germline V gene lookup returns CDR1 MNHEY and CDR2 SVGAGI. V lost 4 bases and J 0 bases, leaving 19 bases between the germline ends. The CDR3 region is CASSFHASNLPSYEQYF. The CDR3 DNA sequence: TGTGCCAGCAGTTTCCACGCGAGCAACCTTCCCTCCTACGAGCAGTACTTC.

This clonotype was seen a handful of times. The junction and the germline gene differ at one end; a read error may be behind it. The chain employs TRBV7-9 and TRBJ2-7; 9 bases map to TRBD1. Germline V gene lookup returns CDR1 SEHNR and CDR2 FQNEAQ (reference sequence). The CDR3 length is 15 residues. This chain's CDR3 is CASSPPGTGIKVGNF. As DNA, the CDR3 is TGTGCCAGCAGCCCCCCCGGGACAGGGATAAAGGTTGGGAACTTC.

This clonotype occurred a few times. The V gene is TRBV19, the J gene TRBJ2-7; no definite D call. Trimming took off 3 bases at V and 2 bases at J, with 8 bases between the two ends. The CDR3 contains 13 residues. Germline V gene data show CDR1 as LNHDA and CDR2 as SQIVND (reference sequence). The CDR3 bases are TGTGCCAGTAGTATCGGATTCACCTACGAGCAGTACTTC. Translated, it gives CASSIGFTYEQYF.

This clonotype was picked up a small number of times. CDR3 amino acids: CASTPSGSFNEQYF. In DNA, the CDR3 is TGTGCCAGCACCCCCTCGGGCAGTTTTAACGAGCAGTACTTC. V gene TRBV6-1 combines with J gene TRBJ2-7; the D is unclear. CDR1 and CDR2 from the germline V gene are MNHNS and SASEGT. The CDR3 totals 14 residues. V was trimmed by 7 bases and J by 5 bases, leaving 18 bases between them.

This clonotype was seen ten or more times. In this CDR3 the conserved last residue, phenylalanine or tryptophan, is missing, so a read error is likely. This chain connects TRBV28 to TRBJ1-1; D is undetermined. CDR3 size: 13 residues. Looked up from germline, CDR1 is MDHEN and CDR2 is SYDVKM. Trimming removed 3 bases at V and 1 base at J, with 6 bases between. CDR3 in DNA: TGTGCCAGCAGTTTGATGGAGAACACTGAAGCTTTCCTT. Residues: CASSLMENTEAFL.

The chain employs TRBV5-1 and TRBJ2-7, with D maybe TRBD1 (6 bases). Trimming took off 0 bases at V and 2 bases at J, with 12 bases between the two ends. Looked up from germline, CDR1 is SGHRS and CDR2 is YFSETQ. The CDR3 covers 15 residues. This chain's CDR3 is CASSLAGTIPYEQYF. In nucleotides, the CDR3 is TGCGCCAGCAGCTTGGCGGGGACAATCCCCTACGAGCAGTACTTC.

The chain has TRBV4-1 and TRBJ1-4; no clear D. CDR1 MGHRA and CDR2 YSYEKL come from the germline V gene. V was clipped by 1 base and J by 8 bases, with 5 bases between them. The CDR3 spans 12 residues. The CDR3, as DNA: TGCGCCAGCAGCCAAGTGATGGAAAAACTGTTTTTT. It yields the protein CASSQVMEKLFF.

This clonotype was counted a few times. Here the CDR3 reads CASTITGAQPQHF. CDR3 DNA sequence: TGTGCCAGTACCATAACCGGAGCCCAGCCCCAGCATTTT. The chain recombines TRBV19 with TRBJ1-5; D is ambiguous. This CDR3 is built from 13 residues. In germline, CDR1 is LNHDA, CDR2 SQIVND (reference sequence). V lost 7 bases and J 7 bases, leaving 14 bases between the germline ends.

Only a few counts were recorded for this clonotype. This chain uses TRBV29-1 with TRBJ2-7; 9 nucleotides match TRBD2. The CDR3 sequence is 16 residues long. The ends lost 6 bases at V and 3 bases at J; junction bases unmatched: 15. Germline CDR1 is SQVTM and CDR2 is ANQGSEA. The CDR3 spells CSVPVWAGGSGYEQYF. The CDR3 nucleotides read TGCAGCGTACCCGTTTGGGCGGGAGGGTCCGGCTACGAGCAGTACTTC.

This clonotype was seen at least ten times. CDR3 region: CASSLSRNPYEQYF. The CDR3 bases are TGTGCCAGCAGCTTAAGTAGGAACCCCTACGAGCAGTACTTC. This chain joins TRBV11-2 and TRBJ2-7; D remains ambiguous. Per the germline V gene, CDR1 is SGHAT and CDR2 is FQNNGV. This CDR3 comprises 14 residues. The V gene lost 2 bases and the J gene lost 2 bases, with 10 bases spanning the gap.

V is TRBV4-2 and J is TRBJ1-2, with D possibly TRBD1 on 6 matching bases. The CDR3 spans 16 residues. The germline V gene has CDR1 LGHNA and CDR2 YNFKEQ. V lost 4 bases and J lost 5, with 20 bases in between. The CDR3 spells CASSPTLKTGMYGYTF. For the CDR3, the DNA is TGTGCCAGCAGCCCTACACTCAAGACAGGAATGTATGGCTACACCTTC.

This clonotype was found many times. V gene TRBV27 combines with J gene TRBJ1-5, with 8 nucleotides matching TRBD1. Unmatched junction bases numbered 9, after V lost 5 bases and J lost 3 bases. The CDR3 is 16 residues long. CDR1 is MNHEY, CDR2 SMNVEV, per germline (reference sequence). CDR3 amino acids: CASSPQGAVFNQPQHF. The CDR3 bases are TGTGCCAGCAGTCCGCAGGGGGCTGTATTCAATCAGCCCCAGCATTTT.

This clonotype occurred many times. V and J are TRBV6-1 and TRBJ1-2; maybe TRBD1 (5 bases). The CDR3 totals 11 residues. Between the trimmed V and J ends, which lost 7 bases and 10 bases, there was a span of 13 bases. Germline CDR1 is MNHNS and CDR2 is SASEGT. The CDR3: CASTHGGDYTF. The CDR3 bases are TGTGCCAGCACCCATGGGGGGGACTACACCTTC.

The chain has TRBV30 and TRBJ1-2, with unresolved D. Germline CDR1 and CDR2: GTSNPN and SVGIG (reference sequence). Trimming shortened V by 2 bases and J by 8 bases, and 21 bases separated the two germline ends. The CDR3 covers 15 residues. In DNA form, the CDR3 reads TGTGCCTGGAGTAGGCTTCGCAACGGACGAGGGGGCTACACCTTC. Protein product: CAWSRLRNGRGGYTF.